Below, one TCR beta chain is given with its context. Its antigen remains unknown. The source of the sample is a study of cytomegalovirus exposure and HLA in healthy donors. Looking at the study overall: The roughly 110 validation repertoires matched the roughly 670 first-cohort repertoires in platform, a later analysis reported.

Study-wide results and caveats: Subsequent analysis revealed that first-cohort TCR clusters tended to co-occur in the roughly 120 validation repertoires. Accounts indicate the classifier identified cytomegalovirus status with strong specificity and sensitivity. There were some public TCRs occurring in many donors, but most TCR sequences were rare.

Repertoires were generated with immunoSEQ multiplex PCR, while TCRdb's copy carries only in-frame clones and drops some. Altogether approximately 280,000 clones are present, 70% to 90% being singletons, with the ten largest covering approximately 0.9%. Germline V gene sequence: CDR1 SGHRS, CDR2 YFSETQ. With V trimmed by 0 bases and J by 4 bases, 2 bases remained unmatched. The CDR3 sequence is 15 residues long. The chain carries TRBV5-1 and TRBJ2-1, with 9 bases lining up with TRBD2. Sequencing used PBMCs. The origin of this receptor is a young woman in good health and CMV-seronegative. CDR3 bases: TGCGCCAGCAGCTTGGACCTAGCGGGGTACAATGAGCAGTTCTTC. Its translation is CASSLDLAGYNEQFF.